This T cell receptor (beta chain) originates from a study of response to subunit inactivated influenza vaccine. Germline lookup yields CDR1 DFQATT and CDR2 SNEGSKA (reference sequence). CDR3 length: 15 amino acids. With V trimmed by 1 base and J by 6 bases, 5 bases remained unmatched. A single record per CDR3 protein comes from TCRdb applying MiXCR to the RT-PCR reads. The sample holds about 580,000 distinct CDR3 sequences, 11% to 15% seen once. This receptor was taken from a man aged 50 to 60 who received an inactivated influenza vaccine. This chain uses TRBV20-1 with TRBJ2-2; 10 bases agree with TRBD1. Sequenced here: PBMCs from blood, sampled roughly 12 days after vaccination. The CDR3 spells CSARATGQGSGELFF. Written as DNA, the CDR3 is TGCAGTGCTAGAGCCACGGGACAGGGGTCCGGGGAGCTGTTTTTT.